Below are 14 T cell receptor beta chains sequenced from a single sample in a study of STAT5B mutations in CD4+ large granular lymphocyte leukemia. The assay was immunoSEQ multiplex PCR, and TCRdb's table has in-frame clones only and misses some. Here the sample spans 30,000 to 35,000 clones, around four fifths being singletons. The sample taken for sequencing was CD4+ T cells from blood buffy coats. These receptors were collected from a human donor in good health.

The CDR3 is CASSFARVEQFF. Here the CDR3 DNA reads TGTGCCAGCAGCTTTGCCCGGGTTGAGCAGTTCTTC. J is TRBJ2-1 and V is TRBV7-2; D gene unclear. Trimming removed 3 bases at V and 9 bases at J, with 9 bases between. The CDR3 is made up of 12 amino acids. Germline loops: CDR1 SGHTA, CDR2 FQGNSA.

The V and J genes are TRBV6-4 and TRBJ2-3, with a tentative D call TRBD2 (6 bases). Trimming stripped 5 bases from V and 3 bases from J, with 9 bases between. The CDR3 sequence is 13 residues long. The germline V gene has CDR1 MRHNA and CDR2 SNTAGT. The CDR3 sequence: CASSRLVTDTQYF. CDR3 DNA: TGTGCCAGCAGTAGACTAGTGACAGATACGCAGTATTTT.

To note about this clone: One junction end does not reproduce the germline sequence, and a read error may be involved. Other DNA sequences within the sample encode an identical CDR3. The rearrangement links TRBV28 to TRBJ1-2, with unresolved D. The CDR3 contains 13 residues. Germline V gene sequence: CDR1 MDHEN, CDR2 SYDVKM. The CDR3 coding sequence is TGTGCCAGCAGTTTAGAACGGAACTATGGCTACACTTTC. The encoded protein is CASSLERNYGYTF.

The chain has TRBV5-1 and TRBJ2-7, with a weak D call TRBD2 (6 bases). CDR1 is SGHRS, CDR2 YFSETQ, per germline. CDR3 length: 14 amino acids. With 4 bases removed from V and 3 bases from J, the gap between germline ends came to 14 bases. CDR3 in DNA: TGCGCCAGCAGCCCCTCTGGGAGGCTCTACGAGCAGTACTTC. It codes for CASSPSGRLYEQYF.

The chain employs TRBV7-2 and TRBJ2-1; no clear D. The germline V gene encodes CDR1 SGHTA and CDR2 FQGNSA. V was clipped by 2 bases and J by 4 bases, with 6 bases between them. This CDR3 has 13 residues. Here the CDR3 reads CASSLKPYNEQFF. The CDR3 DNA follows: TGTGCCAGCAGCTTAAAGCCTTACAATGAGCAGTTCTTC.

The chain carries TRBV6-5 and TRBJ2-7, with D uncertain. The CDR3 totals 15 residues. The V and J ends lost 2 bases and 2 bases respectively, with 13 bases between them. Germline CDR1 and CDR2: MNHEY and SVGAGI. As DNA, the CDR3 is TGTGCCAGCAGTTACGGCCTCTGGGCGCCCTACGAGCAGTACTTC. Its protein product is CASSYGLWAPYEQYF.

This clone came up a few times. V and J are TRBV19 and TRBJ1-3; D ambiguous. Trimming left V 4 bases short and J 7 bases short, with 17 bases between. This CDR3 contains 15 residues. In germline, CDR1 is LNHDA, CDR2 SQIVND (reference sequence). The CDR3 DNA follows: TGTGCCAGTAGTAAACAATCGGGCCCTCGGAACACCATATATTTT. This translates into CASSKQSGPRNTIYF.

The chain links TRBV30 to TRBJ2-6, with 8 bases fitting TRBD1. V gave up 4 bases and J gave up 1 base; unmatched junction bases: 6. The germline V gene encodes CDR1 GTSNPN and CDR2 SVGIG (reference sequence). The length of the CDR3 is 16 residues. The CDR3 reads CAWKGQGSSGANVLTF. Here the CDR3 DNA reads TGTGCCTGGAAAGGACAGGGATCATCTGGGGCCAACGTCCTGACTTTC.

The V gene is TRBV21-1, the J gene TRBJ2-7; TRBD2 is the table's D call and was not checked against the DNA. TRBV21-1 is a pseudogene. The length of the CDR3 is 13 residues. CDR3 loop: CATTSGGTYEQYF. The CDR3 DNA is TGTGCCACTACTAGCGGGGGGACCTACGAGCAGTACTTC.

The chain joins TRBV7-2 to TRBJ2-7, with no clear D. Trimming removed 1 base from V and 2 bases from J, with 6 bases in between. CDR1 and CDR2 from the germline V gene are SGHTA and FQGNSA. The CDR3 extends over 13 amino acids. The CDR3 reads CASSLGVTYEQYF. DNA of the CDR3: TGTGCCAGCAGCTTAGGGGTGACCTACGAGCAGTACTTC.

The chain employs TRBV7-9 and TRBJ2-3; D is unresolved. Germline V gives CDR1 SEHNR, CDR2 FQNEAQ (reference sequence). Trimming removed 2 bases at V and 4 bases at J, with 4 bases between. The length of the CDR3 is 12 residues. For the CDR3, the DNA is TGTGCCAGCAGCTTAAGCGCAGATACGCAGTATTTT. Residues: CASSLSADTQYF.

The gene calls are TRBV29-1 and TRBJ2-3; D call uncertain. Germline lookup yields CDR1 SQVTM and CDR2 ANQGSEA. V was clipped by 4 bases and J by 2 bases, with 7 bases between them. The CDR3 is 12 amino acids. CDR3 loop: CSVGGYTDTQYF. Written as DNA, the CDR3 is TGCAGCGTTGGCGGCTACACAGATACGCAGTATTTT.

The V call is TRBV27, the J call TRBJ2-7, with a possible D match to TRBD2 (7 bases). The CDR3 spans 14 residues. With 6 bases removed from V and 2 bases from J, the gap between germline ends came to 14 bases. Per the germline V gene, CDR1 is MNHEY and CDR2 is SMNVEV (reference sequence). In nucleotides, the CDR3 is TGTGCCAGCAGCCGGACGGGGGGCCCCTACGAGCAGTACTTC. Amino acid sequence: CASSRTGGPYEQYF.

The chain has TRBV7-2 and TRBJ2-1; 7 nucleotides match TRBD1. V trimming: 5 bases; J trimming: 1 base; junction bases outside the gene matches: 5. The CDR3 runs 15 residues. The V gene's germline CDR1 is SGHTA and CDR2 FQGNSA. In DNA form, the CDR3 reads TGTGCCAGCAGCCTAGACAGGGATTCCTACAATGAGCAGTTCTTC. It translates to CASSLDRDSYNEQFF.